Described below is a single T cell receptor (beta chain) sequence and its context. Antigen: not known. The data were taken from a study of beta chain features in type 1 diabetes. Overall study: The examined sorted cells totaled 85 million to 120 million across samples.

Expressed TCRB transcripts were sequenced because the isolated RNA had all been reverse transcribed beforehand. Using immunoSEQ multiplex PCR, the repertoire was profiled, and TCRdb retains in-frame clones only, with some absent. This sample has some 350,000 clones, with around a tenth found just once. Germline V gene lookup returns CDR1 SGHTA and CDR2 FQGNSA. V was shortened by 1 base and J by 2 bases, with 10 bases between the two germline ends. CDR3 length: 15 amino acids. Study-wide points: Type 1 diabetes patients showed a moderate but significant shortening of TCRB CDR3s in all four CD4+ subsets. Sequencing of cDNA might inflate the share of cells that strongly express TCR.

The purity of all sorted populations exceeded 95%. This chain links TRBV7-2 with TRBJ2-3, with D possibly being TRBD2 (5 bases). The source of this sequence is a man in his thirties or forties with type 1 diabetes. Sequencing input: central memory CD4+ T cells from blood. The CDR3 bases are TGTGCCAGCAGCTTAGGTCTCGGACTCACAGATACGCAGTATTTT. Translating it yields CASSLGLGLTDTQYF.